This T cell receptor (beta chain) comes out of a study of blood T cell repertoires in COVID-19. Overall study: The study drew acute and convalescent COVID-19 samples from the United States, Italy and Spain. PBMCs, B-cell-depleted T cells, or T cells were the source of the cDNA or gDNA that made up the material.

Followed longitudinally, the Seattle patients had been enrolled during active infection. There are 16 residues in the CDR3. The germline gives CDR1 SGHKS, CDR2 YYEKEE (reference sequence). J gave up 3 bases and V 0 bases, and 4 bases lay outside the gene matches. Original data processing: Amplification from reference gene primers served as the basis for estimated nucleated cell counts. The assay was immunoSEQ multiplex PCR, and TCRdb's table has in-frame clones only and misses some. That table gives V, J and clone size, and the DNA gave D and trimming. The data hold some 200,000 clones, with 94% observed a single time.

This sequence was found in a man aged 25 to 40 with COVID-19, enrolled during active disease. The V call is TRBV5-5, the J call TRBJ2-1, with 9 bases lining up with TRBD2. The sample was peripheral blood. Here the CDR3 DNA reads TGTGCCAGCAGCTTGGGGACTAGCGCCTACTACAATGAGCAGTTCTTC. It translates to CASSLGTSAYYNEQFF. The full variable domain, rest sourced from reference TRBV5-5 and TRBJ2-1, is DAGVTQSPTHLIKTRGQQVTLRCSPISGHKSVSWYQQVLGQGPQFIFQYYEKEERGRGNFPDRFSARQFPNYSSELNVNALLLGDSALYLCASSLGTSAYYNEQFFGPGTRLTVL.